These T cell receptor beta chains were read from a single sample in a study of Ad26.COV2.S vaccination and SARS-CoV-2 variants. The table came from immunoSEQ multiplex PCR; TCRdb's copy has only in-frame clones and leaves some out. The data show approximately 300,000 clones, with 85% seen just once and around 2.2% held by the top ten. The sample was peripheral blood, taken in a trial of Ad26.COV2.S vaccine versus placebo. The receptors come from a person aged 18-60 years who received the Ad26.COV2.S COVID-19 vaccine or a placebo. CDR3s leave out the opening cysteine and the closing phenylalanine or tryptophan.

v_gene	j_gene	CDR3aa
TRBV7-8	TRBJ1-2	ASSYVIGQGLGYT
TRBV6-1	TRBJ1-2	ASSEWVPRENGYT
TRBV5-1	TRBJ1-3	ASSLGTGSGNTIY
TRBV9	TRBJ1-6	ASSPEINSPLH
TRBV7-2	TRBJ2-7	ASSLFQGEEYEQY
TRBV5-1	TRBJ1-2	ASSLAGILYGYT
TRBV5-1	TRBJ2-5	ASSLAPSGGPTGETQY
TRBV29-1	TRBJ2-1	SVELAPSYNEQF
TRBV2	TRBJ2-2	ASRSLRGAGGELF
TRBV5-1	TRBJ1-3	ASSLAAQGNTIY
TRBV2	TRBJ2-4	ASRRSGGTQNIQY
TRBV7-8	TRBJ2-5	ASSLGWYREEETQY
TRBV5-1	TRBJ2-2	ASRATENTGELF
TRBV10-3	TRBJ1-2	AISERVRQGNYGYT
TRBV29-1	TRBJ2-3	SVHGTSGSTDTQY
TRBV7-9	TRBJ1-1	ASSLSPDRVNTEAF
TRBV11-2	TRBJ1-5	ASSLEGGSNQPQH
TRBV19	TRBJ2-7	ASRGAGVEQY
TRBV5-1	TRBJ2-5	ASGGEGQETQY
TRBV29-1	TRBJ2-3	SVASGGARDTQY
TRBV19	TRBJ2-5	ASSLPRGQSQETQY
TRBV5-1	TRBJ2-7	ASSLDASGEQY
TRBV21-1	TRBJ1-1	ASSKGRTGASI
TRBV11-3	TRBJ1-3	ASSFRTGRSGNTIY
TRBV28	TRBJ2-3	ASSLGSTDTQY
TRBV5-4	TRBJ2-1	ASSLAEVTNYYNEQF
TRBV11-2	TRBJ2-7	ASSSLRGLVMVEQY
TRBV13	TRBJ2-2	ASSLNAGELF
TRBV6-5	TRBJ1-4	ASRNLQTGEEKLF
TRBV29-1	TRBJ1-2	SVDGGMVLGYT
TRBV4-1	TRBJ2-4	ASSQGGALAKNIQY
TRBV30	TRBJ2-2	AWSVQRQGGELF
TRBV11-3	TRBJ2-4	ASSSLSGNIQY
TRBV19	TRBJ2-7	ASMGTYGIYEQY
TRBV10-2	TRBJ2-1	ASSDHGVRNEQF